The clone carrying this T cell receptor (beta chain) has only a few counts. Its antigen is not identified. Unexposed donor CD4+ T cells date from 2011-2018, before the COVID-19 pandemic. CD4+ T cells were isolated from the cells after roughly 11 days of culture. Cells permitting, SARS-CoV-2 S/N and four cold-coronavirus spikes were tested on unexposed-donor CD4+ T cells. The data stem from a study of CD4 T cells in relation to SARS-CoV-2 and coronaviruses. Background on the study: TCR beta CDR3s were sequenced after 10-day antigen culture of PBMCs. The HLA restriction of the shared crossreactive spike epitopes was mapped.

The data were produced by immunoSEQ multiplex PCR, yet TCRdb's version contains in-frame clones alone and is incomplete. The data show tens of thousands of clones, roughly 74% seen once. Germline V lookup: CDR1 KGHDR, CDR2 SFDVKD. With 1 base removed from V and 7 bases from J, the gap between germline ends came to 9 bases. This CDR3 has 13 residues. The receptor's source is a human donor in good health. The specimen sequenced was CD4+ T cells from PBMCs, cultured in vitro. This rearrangement joins TRBV24-1 to TRBJ1-2; D is perhaps TRBD1 (5 bases). CDR3: CATSDFEGSGYTF. The CDR3 region has the DNA TGTGCCACCAGTGATTTTGAGGGGAGTGGCTACACCTTC.